The rows below give T cell receptor beta chains drawn from one sample of a study of blood T cell repertoires in COVID-19. Generated by immunoSEQ multiplex PCR, the TCRdb table keeps only in-frame clones and is missing some. The table has about 180,000 clones, roughly 80% seen once. Sequenced input: PBMCs or T cells enriched from blood (not recorded which). These receptors all stem from a man in his sixties who had been exposed to COVID-19. The CDR3 runs from the conserved cysteine through the conserved F or W. The D gene is left open where the match is weak. Size is stated for part of the rows, as once, few or many counts, or as a class when the clone is expanded.

TRBV27,NA,TRBJ1-2,NA,TGTGCCAGCAGTTCTGACACGGAACAACGGTATGGCTACACCTTC,CASSSDTEQRYGYTF
TRBV3-1/TRBV3-2,NA,TRBJ1-2,NA,TGTGCCAGCAGCCGCGCAGGGTATGGCTACACCTTC,CASSRAGYGYTF
TRBV7-9,NA,TRBJ2-7,NA,TGTGCCAGCAGCTTAGGCGAGTACGAGCAGTACTTC,CASSLGEYEQYF
TRBV7-6,NA,TRBJ2-1,NA,TGTGCCAGCAGCCGACAGGTACACAATGAGCAGTTCTTC,CASSRQVHNEQFF
TRBV7-8,NA,TRBJ2-7,NA,TGTGCCAGCAGCTTAGCGCGGGGTTTAAGCTCCTACGAGCAGTACTTC,CASSLARGLSSYEQYF
TRBV7-7,NA,TRBJ2-3,NA,TGTGCCAGCAGCCCCATCGGTAAGGGGACAGATACGCAGTATTTT,CASSPIGKGTDTQYF
TRBV11-3,TRBD1,TRBJ2-7,NA,TGTGCCAGCAGCTTGATGGGACAGGGGGACGAGCAGTACTTC,CASSLMGQGDEQYF
TRBV3-1/TRBV3-2,TRBD1,TRBJ1-2,NA,TGTGCCAGCAGCCATATCACGCAGGGACAGGGCTATGGCTACACCTTC,CASSHITQGQGYGYTF
TRBV18,TRBD1,TRBJ2-5,few,TGTGCCAGCTCACCCCTCGGGACAGCCAAAGAGACCCAGTACTTC,CASSPLGTAKETQYF
TRBV19,TRBD1,TRBJ1-2,NA,TGTGCCAGTACCAGGACAGGGGGCGAAGCTAACTATGGCTACACCTTC,CASTRTGGEANYGYTF
TRBV6-5,NA,TRBJ1-6,NA,TGTGCCAGCAGTCCGGCGGGGGCGAAAAATTCACCCCTCCACTTT,CASSPAGAKNSPLHF
TRBV6-5,NA,TRBJ2-3,NA,TGTGCCAGCAGTTGGCAGGCAACAGATACGCAGTATTTT,CASSWQATDTQYF
TRBV5-1,TRBD2,TRBJ2-1,NA,TGCGCCAGCAGCCCCGCGGGACTAGCCTACAATGAGCAGTTCTTC,CASSPAGLAYNEQFF
TRBV7-9,TRBD2,TRBJ2-7,NA,TGTGCCAGCACCCCGGGGGGGGGCCCCCAGGAGCAGTACTTC,CASTPGGGPQEQYF
TRBV4-2,NA,TRBJ2-7,few,TGTGCCAGCAGCCAAGAAAGAGGGCCACCGGGCAACTACGAGCAGTACTTC,CASSQERGPPGNYEQYF
TRBV19,TRBD1,TRBJ1-2,few,TGTGCCAGTAGAACCGGGACAGGGTCTACCTATGGCTACACCTTC,CASRTGTGSTYGYTF
TRBV10-2,NA,TRBJ1-5,NA,TGCGCCAGCAGTGAGTTACAGGGCGGTCAGCCCCAGCATTTT,CASSELQGGQPQHF
TRBV2,NA,TRBJ1-2,NA,TGTGCCAGCAGTCAAAGGGGTCGGGCCCCGAACTATGGCTACACCTTC,CASSQRGRAPNYGYTF
TRBV29-1,TRBD2,TRBJ2-1,NA,TGCAGCGCTACTAGTGGCGGGAGGAACAATGAGCAGTTCTTC,CSATSGGRNNEQFF
TRBV29-1,TRBD2,TRBJ2-1,NA,TGCAGCGTTGTGAAATGGGCCGGGACTAGCAACAATGAGCAGTTCTTC,CSVVKWAGTSNNEQFF
TRBV7-8,NA,TRBJ1-6,NA,TGTGCCAGCAGCTTGGGGAGGGGCCCTTCACCCCTCCACTTT,CASSLGRGPSPLHF
TRBV3-1/TRBV3-2,NA,TRBJ1-6,NA,TGTGCCAGCAGCCAAGTGGTCGGGAGTTCACCCCTCCACTTT,CASSQVVGSSPLHF
TRBV27,TRBD1,TRBJ1-5,NA,TGTGCCAGCAGTCCTCTCGGGGCAGGGGGCGCGGGCAATCAGCCCCAGCATTTT,CASSPLGAGGAGNQPQHF
TRBV7-2,NA,TRBJ2-3,NA,TGTGCCAGCAGCTTAATCCTCGCAGATACGCAGTATTTT,CASSLILADTQYF
TRBV2,NA,TRBJ1-1,few,TGTGCCAGCAGTGAAACCGGGGGTTATAGAAACACTGAAGCTTTCTTT,CASSETGGYRNTEAFF
TRBV7-8,TRBD2,TRBJ2-1,NA,TGTGCCAGCAGCCCGTCCGGGACGGTAACGGGGGGTGAGCAGTTCTTC,CASSPSGTVTGGEQFF
TRBV12-5,NA,TRBJ2-1,once,TGTGCTAGTGGTTTGGTACCGGTCTACAATGAGCAGTTCTTC,CASGLVPVYNEQFF
TRBV6-5,NA,TRBJ1-2,NA,TGTGCCAGCAGTACAGGGACATATGGCTACACCTTC,CASSTGTYGYTF
TRBV11-2,NA,TRBJ2-1,NA,TGTGCCAGCAGCCCCATTGGCAGGGCCAATGAGCAGTTCTTC,CASSPIGRANEQFF